This is a list of T cell receptor beta chains from one sample in a study of shared T cell receptors in the human thymus. Sequencing was performed with immunoSEQ multiplex PCR; in TCRdb, only in-frame clones are kept and a portion is missing. The table has roughly 710,000 clones, 80% to 90% seen once; the top ten hold about 0.011%. This sample was also put to use in a study of human thymus T cells.

Material: thymocytes. The receptors originated from a girl under three years old with a congenital heart defect. Each CDR3 is given with its conserved first and last residue. A D gene is named only where the DNA matches it firmly. Only part of the rows carry a size: once, few, many, or a class if the clone is expanded.

d_gene: .
abundance: .
j_gene: TRBJ2-7
v_gene: TRBV7-3
len: 17
CDR3nt: TGTGCCAGCAGCTTAAAGGCGGAGGGAACGCGGGACTACGAGCAGTACTTC
CDR3aa: CASSLKAEGTRDYEQYF

d_gene: TRBD1
abundance: .
j_gene: TRBJ2-5
v_gene: TRBV27
len: 17
CDR3nt: TGTGCCAGCAGTTTAGCTCCTGGGACAGTCAATGGAGAGACCCAGTACTTC
CDR3aa: CASSLAPGTVNGETQYF

d_gene: .
abundance: few
j_gene: TRBJ1-3
v_gene: TRBV6-1
len: 17
CDR3nt: TGTGCCAGCAGTGAAGCGCCACAGCCACTCTCTGGAAACACCATATATTTT
CDR3aa: CASSEAPQPLSGNTIYF

d_gene: .
abundance: .
j_gene: TRBJ2-5
v_gene: TRBV4-1
len: 14
CDR3nt: TGCGCCAGCAGCCACTATGCGGTGTTGGAGACCCAGTACTTC
CDR3aa: CASSHYAVLETQYF

d_gene: TRBD1
abundance: .
j_gene: TRBJ1-2
v_gene: TRBV28
len: 13
CDR3nt: TGTGCCAGCAGCCATGACCGGGACAGGGGGCCGACCTTC
CDR3aa: CASSHDRDRGPTF

d_gene: TRBD1
abundance: .
j_gene: TRBJ1-4
v_gene: TRBV28
len: 15
CDR3nt: TGTGCCAGCAGGGGGGGGACAGGAGCTAATGAAAAACTGTTTTTT
CDR3aa: CASRGGTGANEKLFF

d_gene: .
abundance: .
j_gene: TRBJ1-1
v_gene: TRBV4-3
len: 13
CDR3nt: TGCGCCAGCAGCCGGCAGGTTAACACTGAAGCTTTCTTT
CDR3aa: CASSRQVNTEAFF

d_gene: TRBD1
abundance: .
j_gene: TRBJ2-7
v_gene: TRBV7-6
len: 18
CDR3nt: TGTGCCAGCAGCTTAGCGCAGGGACAGGGATTCTACTCCTACGAGCAGTACTTC
CDR3aa: CASSLAQGQGFYSYEQYF

d_gene: TRBD1
abundance: .
j_gene: TRBJ2-3
v_gene: TRBV5-1
len: 17
CDR3nt: TGCGCCAGCAGCTTGGTCTGGGACAGTACTAGCACAGATACGCAGTATTTT
CDR3aa: CASSLVWDSTSTDTQYF

d_gene: .
abundance: .
j_gene: TRBJ1-6
v_gene: TRBV16
len: 17
CDR3nt: TGTGCCAGCAGCCAACGGCCTGGAGCGTCCTATAATTCACCCCTCCACTTT
CDR3aa: CASSQRPGASYNSPLHF

d_gene: TRBD1
abundance: .
j_gene: TRBJ1-4
v_gene: TRBV4-1
len: 19
CDR3nt: TGCGCCAGCAGCCTATTCCGGGACAGGGGGCTCGGAGGGGGTGAAAAACTGTTTTTT
CDR3aa: CASSLFRDRGLGGGEKLFF

d_gene: .
abundance: .
j_gene: TRBJ2-2
v_gene: TRBV27
len: 15
CDR3nt: TGTGCCAGCAGAACCACCCGACAGTACACCGGGGAGCTGTTTTTT
CDR3aa: CASRTTRQYTGELFF

d_gene: .
abundance: .
j_gene: TRBJ2-2
v_gene: TRBV19
len: 16
CDR3nt: TGTGCCAGTAGTGTGGGGACACGAGTTCTCACCGGGGAGCTGTTTTTT
CDR3aa: CASSVGTRVLTGELFF

d_gene: .
abundance: .
j_gene: TRBJ1-2
v_gene: TRBV4-1
len: 18
CDR3nt: TGCGCCAGCAGCCAAGGGGGGCAGGGCCCACCGAAACTCTATGGCTACACCTTC
CDR3aa: CASSQGGQGPPKLYGYTF

d_gene: TRBD1
abundance: .
j_gene: TRBJ1-2
v_gene: TRBV29-1
len: 12
CDR3nt: TGCAGCGTTGCTACAGGGGGCTCTGGCTACACCTTC
CDR3aa: CSVATGGSGYTF

d_gene: .
abundance: .
j_gene: TRBJ1-1
v_gene: TRBV7-9
len: 15
CDR3nt: TGCGCCAGCAGCCTCAACTCCGACAGAAAAACTGAAGCTTTCTTT
CDR3aa: CASSLNSDRKTEAFF

d_gene: .
abundance: .
j_gene: TRBJ1-2
v_gene: TRBV9
len: 16
CDR3nt: TGTGCCAGCAGCGTACCCTTCACTGGGGGGAACTATGGCTACACCTTC
CDR3aa: CASSVPFTGGNYGYTF

d_gene: .
abundance: .
j_gene: TRBJ1-5
v_gene: TRBV7-6
len: 15
CDR3nt: TGTGCCAGCAGCTTAACGGGTAATGGCAATCAGCCCCAGCATTTT
CDR3aa: CASSLTGNGNQPQHF

d_gene: .
abundance: .
j_gene: TRBJ2-1
v_gene: TRBV19
len: 17
CDR3nt: TGTGCCAGTACCAACACCGGACAGACCACCAAATACAATGAGCAGTTCTTC
CDR3aa: CASTNTGQTTKYNEQFF

d_gene: .
abundance: .
j_gene: TRBJ1-5
v_gene: TRBV19
len: 13
CDR3nt: TGTGCCAGTCTCGGAGGGCCGGCCCAGCCCCAGCATTTT
CDR3aa: CASLGGPAQPQHF

d_gene: .
abundance: .
j_gene: TRBJ1-2
v_gene: TRBV10-3
len: 20
CDR3nt: TGTGCCATCCTGATCAGGGACGGGAGGAATCCCCCGGCACGGACCTATGGCTACACCTTC
CDR3aa: CAILIRDGRNPPARTYGYTF

d_gene: .
abundance: .
j_gene: TRBJ1-6
v_gene: TRBV11-2
len: 18
CDR3nt: TGTGCCAGCAGCCGCAAAGACATCCAAAGCTCCTATAATTCACCCCTCCACTTT
CDR3aa: CASSRKDIQSSYNSPLHF

d_gene: .
abundance: .
j_gene: TRBJ2-7
v_gene: TRBV19
len: 14
CDR3nt: TGTGCCAGTAGTACCTTTGACTTGACCTACGAGCAGTACTTC
CDR3aa: CASSTFDLTYEQYF

d_gene: .
abundance: .
j_gene: TRBJ1-2
v_gene: TRBV28
len: 15
CDR3nt: TGTGCCAGCAGTTCCCAACCCCGGAGTTCGTATGGCTACACCTTC
CDR3aa: CASSSQPRSSYGYTF

d_gene: .
abundance: .
j_gene: TRBJ1-1
v_gene: TRBV7-7
len: 17
CDR3nt: TGTGCTAGCAGCTTAGATCCCCCCGGAGGGGAGGCCACTGAAGCTTTCTTT
CDR3aa: CASSLDPPGGEATEAFF

d_gene: TRBD1
abundance: .
j_gene: TRBJ1-2
v_gene: TRBV28
len: 17
CDR3nt: TGTGCCAGCAGCGAGCAGGGAGGGACAGGGGGCTCAAGAGGCTACACCTTC
CDR3aa: CASSEQGGTGGSRGYTF

d_gene: .
abundance: .
j_gene: TRBJ1-2
v_gene: TRBV5-4
len: 12
CDR3nt: TGTGCCAGCAGCTCAACTAACTATGGCTACACCTTC
CDR3aa: CASSSTNYGYTF

d_gene: .
abundance: .
j_gene: TRBJ2-3
v_gene: TRBV23-1
len: 17
CDR3nt: TGCGCCAGCAGCCCCAAACAGCAGGGAAGACAGACAGATACGCAGTATTTT
CDR3aa: CASSPKQQGRQTDTQYF

d_gene: .
abundance: .
j_gene: TRBJ1-4
v_gene: TRBV6-1
len: 15
CDR3nt: TGTGCCAGCAGTGATTCGGCGGTGACAGGTGAAAAACTGTTTTTT
CDR3aa: CASSDSAVTGEKLFF

d_gene: .
abundance: .
j_gene: TRBJ2-3
v_gene: TRBV7-3
len: 17
CDR3nt: TGTGCCAGCAGCCCTTCCTACCCCGGGACTCCTTTAGATACGCAGTATTTT
CDR3aa: CASSPSYPGTPLDTQYF

d_gene: TRBD1
abundance: .
j_gene: TRBJ2-7
v_gene: TRBV9
len: 13
CDR3nt: TGTGCCAGCAGCGGGGGACAGGGCTACGAGCAGTACTTC
CDR3aa: CASSGGQGYEQYF

d_gene: TRBD2
abundance: .
j_gene: TRBJ2-1
v_gene: TRBV13
len: 17
CDR3nt: TGTGCCAGCAGACTTACTAGCGGGGGGAAGCTATACAATGAGCAGTTCTTC
CDR3aa: CASRLTSGGKLYNEQFF

d_gene: TRBD2
abundance: .
j_gene: TRBJ2-1
v_gene: TRBV7-2
len: 15
CDR3nt: TGTGCCAGCAGCTCTGAGAGCGGGATCTACAATGAGCAGTTCTTC
CDR3aa: CASSSESGIYNEQFF

d_gene: TRBD1
abundance: .
j_gene: TRBJ1-1
v_gene: TRBV27
len: 13
CDR3nt: TGTGCCAGCAGTTCGGGACAGGACACTGAAGCTTTCTTT
CDR3aa: CASSSGQDTEAFF

d_gene: .
abundance: few
j_gene: TRBJ2-7
v_gene: TRBV6-1
len: 14
CDR3nt: TGTGCCAGCAGTGAGGTGGCGGGTTCCTACGAGCAGTACTTC
CDR3aa: CASSEVAGSYEQYF

d_gene: TRBD1
abundance: few
j_gene: TRBJ2-5
v_gene: TRBV4-1
len: 18
CDR3nt: TGCGCCAGCAGCCAAGAAGCGCTGCGCGGACAGGGGCCGGAGACCCAGTACTTC
CDR3aa: CASSQEALRGQGPETQYF

d_gene: TRBD1
abundance: .
j_gene: TRBJ1-5
v_gene: TRBV27
len: 17
CDR3nt: TGTGCCAGCAGCTTTAAGATAGGGACAGGGCAGGATCAGCCCCAGCATTTT
CDR3aa: CASSFKIGTGQDQPQHF

d_gene: TRBD1
abundance: .
j_gene: TRBJ1-6
v_gene: TRBV6-5
len: 16
CDR3nt: TGTGCCAGCAGTTGCGAATCAGGGGGCGCAAATTCACCCCTCCACTTT
CDR3aa: CASSCESGGANSPLHF

d_gene: TRBD2
abundance: .
j_gene: TRBJ2-7
v_gene: TRBV6-5
len: 15
CDR3nt: TGTGCCAGCAGCCGCGGGGGGGGATTAGCCTACGAGCAGTACTTC
CDR3aa: CASSRGGGLAYEQYF

d_gene: TRBD2
abundance: .
j_gene: TRBJ2-5
v_gene: TRBV2
len: 12
CDR3nt: TGTGCCAGCAGTAGACTAGCGGAGACCCAGTACTTC
CDR3aa: CASSRLAETQYF

d_gene: TRBD1
abundance: few
j_gene: TRBJ2-5
v_gene: TRBV19
len: 21
CDR3nt: TGTGCCAGTAGTATTAGGGAAACCCGGGACAGAAATCGTCCAAACAGGGAGACCCAGTACTTC
CDR3aa: CASSIRETRDRNRPNRETQYF

d_gene: TRBD1
abundance: .
j_gene: TRBJ2-7
v_gene: TRBV27
len: 14
CDR3nt: TGTGCCAGCAGTTTAGGACAGGGGGCCGACGAGCAGTACTTC
CDR3aa: CASSLGQGADEQYF

d_gene: .
abundance: .
j_gene: TRBJ2-7
v_gene: TRBV19
len: 14
CDR3nt: TGTGCCAGTAGTTCTCCCGACATTCCCTACGAGCAGTACTTC
CDR3aa: CASSSPDIPYEQYF

d_gene: .
abundance: .
j_gene: TRBJ1-1
v_gene: TRBV13
len: 14
CDR3nt: TGTGCCAGCAGCTTAGGGACAGAGAACACTGAAGCTTTCTTT
CDR3aa: CASSLGTENTEAFF

d_gene: .
abundance: .
j_gene: TRBJ1-6
v_gene: TRBV5-6
len: 16
CDR3nt: TGTGCCAGCAGCTCCGCACCACACTCCTATAATTCACCCCTCCACTTT
CDR3aa: CASSSAPHSYNSPLHF